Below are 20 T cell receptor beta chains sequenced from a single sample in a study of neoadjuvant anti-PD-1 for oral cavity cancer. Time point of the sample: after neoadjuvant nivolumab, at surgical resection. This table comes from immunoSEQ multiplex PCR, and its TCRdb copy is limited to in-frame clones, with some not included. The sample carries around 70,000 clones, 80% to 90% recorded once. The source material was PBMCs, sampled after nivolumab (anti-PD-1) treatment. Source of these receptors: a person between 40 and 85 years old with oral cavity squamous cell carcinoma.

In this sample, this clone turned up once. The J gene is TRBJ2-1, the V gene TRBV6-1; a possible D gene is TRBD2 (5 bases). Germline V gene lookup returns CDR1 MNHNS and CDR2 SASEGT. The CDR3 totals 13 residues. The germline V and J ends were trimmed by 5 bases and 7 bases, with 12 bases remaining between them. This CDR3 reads CASSPGLTNEQFF. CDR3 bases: TGTGCCAGCAGTCCCGGACTGACAAATGAGCAGTTCTTC.

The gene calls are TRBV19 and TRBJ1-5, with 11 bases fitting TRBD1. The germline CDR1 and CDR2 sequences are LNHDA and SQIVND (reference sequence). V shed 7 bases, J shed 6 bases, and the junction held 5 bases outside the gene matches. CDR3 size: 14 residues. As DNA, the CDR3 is TGTGCCAGTACCGGGACAGGGGGGGTTCAGCCCCAGCATTTT. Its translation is CASTGTGGVQPQHF.

CDR3 sequence (DNA): TGTGCCAGCAGTGAACCTTACAGGGGTACTGAAGCTTTCTTT. Translation gives CASSEPYRGTEAFF. The V and J genes are TRBV25-1 and TRBJ1-1, with 7 positions matching TRBD1. The J segment lost 5 bases and the V segment lost 2 bases, leaving 5 bases of the junction unmatched. Germline V gene sequence: CDR1 MGHDK, CDR2 SYGVNS. The CDR3 is 14 residues long.

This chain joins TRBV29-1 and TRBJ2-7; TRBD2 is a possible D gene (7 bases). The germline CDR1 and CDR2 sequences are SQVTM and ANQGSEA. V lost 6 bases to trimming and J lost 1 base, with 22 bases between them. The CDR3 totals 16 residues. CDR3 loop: CSVRGGAGVRSYEQYF. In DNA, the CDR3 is TGCAGCGTCAGGGGAGGGGCGGGAGTACGTTCCTACGAGCAGTACTTC.

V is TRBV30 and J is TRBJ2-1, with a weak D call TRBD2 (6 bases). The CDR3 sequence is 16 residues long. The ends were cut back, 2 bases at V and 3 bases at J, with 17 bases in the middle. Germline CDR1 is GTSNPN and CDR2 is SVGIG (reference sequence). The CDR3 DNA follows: TGTGCCTGGAGTTCCCATCCGGGGACTCACTACAATGAGCAGTTCTTC. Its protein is CAWSSHPGTHYNEQFF.

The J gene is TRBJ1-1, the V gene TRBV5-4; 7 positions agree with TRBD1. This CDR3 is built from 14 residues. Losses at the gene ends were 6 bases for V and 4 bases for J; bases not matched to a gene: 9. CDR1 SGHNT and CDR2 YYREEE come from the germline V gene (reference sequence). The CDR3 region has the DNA TGTGCCAGCACCCTCCAGGGGGGCGTCACTGAAGCTTTCTTT. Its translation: CASTLQGGVTEAFF.

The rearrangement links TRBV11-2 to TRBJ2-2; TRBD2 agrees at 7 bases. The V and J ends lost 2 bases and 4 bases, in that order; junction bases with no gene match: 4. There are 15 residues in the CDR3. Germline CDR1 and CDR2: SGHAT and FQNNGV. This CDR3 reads CASSLLASGTGELFF. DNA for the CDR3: TGTGCCAGCAGCTTACTGGCTAGCGGCACCGGGGAGCTGTTTTTT.

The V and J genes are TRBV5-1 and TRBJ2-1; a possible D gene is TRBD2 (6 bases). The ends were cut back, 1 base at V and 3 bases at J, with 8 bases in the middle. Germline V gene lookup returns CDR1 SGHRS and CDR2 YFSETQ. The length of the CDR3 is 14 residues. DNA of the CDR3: TGCGCCAGCAGCTTGACGCGGGGCTACAATGAGCAGTTCTTC. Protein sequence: CASSLTRGYNEQFF.

The CDR3 here is CASSALNTGELFF. CDR3 nucleotide sequence: TGTGCCAGCAGCGCCTTAAACACCGGGGAGCTGTTTTTT. This chain links TRBV9 with TRBJ2-2; D is unclear. Germline loops: CDR1 SGDLS, CDR2 YYNGEE. The germline V and J ends were trimmed by 3 bases and 2 bases, with 5 bases remaining between them. CDR3 length: 13 residues. The entire variable domain, with the rest obtained from reference TRBV9 and TRBJ2-2, is as follows: DSGVTQTPKHLITATGQRVTLRCSPRSGDLSVYWYQQSLDQGLQFLIQYYNGEERAKGNILERFSAQQFPDLHSELNLSSLELGDSALYFCASSALNTGELFFGEGSRLTVL.

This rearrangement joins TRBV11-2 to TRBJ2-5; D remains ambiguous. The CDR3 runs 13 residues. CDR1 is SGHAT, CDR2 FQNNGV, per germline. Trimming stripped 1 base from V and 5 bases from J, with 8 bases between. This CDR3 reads CASSLGGSETQYF. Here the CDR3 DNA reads TGTGCCAGCAGCTTAGGGGGATCGGAGACCCAGTACTTC. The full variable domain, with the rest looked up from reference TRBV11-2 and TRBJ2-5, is EAGVAQSPRYKIIEKRQSVAFWCNPISGHATLYWYQQILGQGPKLLIQFQNNGVVDDSQLPKDRFSAERLKGVDSTLKIQPAKLEDSAVYLCASSLGGSETQYFGPGTRLLVL.

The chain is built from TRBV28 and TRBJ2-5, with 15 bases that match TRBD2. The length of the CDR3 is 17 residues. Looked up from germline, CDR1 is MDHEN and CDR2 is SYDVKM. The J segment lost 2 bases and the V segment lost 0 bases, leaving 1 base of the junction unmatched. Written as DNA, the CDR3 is TGTGCCAGCAGTTTATGGGGGACTAGCGGGGGGCAAGAGACCCAGTACTTC. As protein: CASSLWGTSGGQETQYF.

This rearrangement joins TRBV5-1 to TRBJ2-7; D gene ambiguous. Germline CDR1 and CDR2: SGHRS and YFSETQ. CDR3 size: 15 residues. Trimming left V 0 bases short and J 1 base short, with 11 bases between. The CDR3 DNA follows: TGCGCCAGCAGCTTGGCCCTAGGTCCTTCCTACGAGCAGTACTTC. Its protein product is CASSLALGPSYEQYF.

The chain's CDR3 is CASSLYRNTGELFF. The CDR3 bases are TGTGCCAGCAGCTTATACAGAAACACCGGGGAGCTGTTTTTT. The rearrangement links TRBV11-3 to TRBJ2-2; D gene uncertain. Trimming took off 2 bases at V and 2 bases at J, with 6 bases between the two ends. Germline V gene sequence: CDR1 SGHNT, CDR2 YENEEA. The CDR3 has 14 residues.

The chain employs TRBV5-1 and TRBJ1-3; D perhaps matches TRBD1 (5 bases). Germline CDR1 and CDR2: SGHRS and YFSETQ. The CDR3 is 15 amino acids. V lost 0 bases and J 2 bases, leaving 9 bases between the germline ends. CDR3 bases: TGCGCCAGCAGCTTGGGAAGGGGCGCTGGAAACACCATATATTTT. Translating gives CASSLGRGAGNTIYF.

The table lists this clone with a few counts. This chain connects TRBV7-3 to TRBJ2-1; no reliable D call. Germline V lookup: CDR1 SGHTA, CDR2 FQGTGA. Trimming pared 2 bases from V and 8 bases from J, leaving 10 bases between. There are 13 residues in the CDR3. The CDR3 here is CASSLLTRDEQFF. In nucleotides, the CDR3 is TGTGCCAGCAGCTTATTGACCCGCGATGAGCAGTTCTTC.

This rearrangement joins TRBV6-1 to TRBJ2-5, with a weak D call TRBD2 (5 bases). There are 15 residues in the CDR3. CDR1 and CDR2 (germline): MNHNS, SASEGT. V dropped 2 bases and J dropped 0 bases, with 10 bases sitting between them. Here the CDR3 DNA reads TGTGCCAGCAGTGAATGGGCGGGCTACCAAGAGACCCAGTACTTC. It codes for CASSEWAGYQETQYF.

CDR3 nucleotides: TGTGCCAGCAGCGTAGCGGTGGGGAACACCGGGGAGCTGTTTTTT. Protein sequence: CASSVAVGNTGELFF. The rearrangement uses TRBV9 and TRBJ2-2; D gene unclear. This CDR3 is built from 15 residues. CDR1 is SGDLS, CDR2 YYNGEE, per germline. The V end was cut by 0 bases, the J end by 1 base, with 7 bases between.

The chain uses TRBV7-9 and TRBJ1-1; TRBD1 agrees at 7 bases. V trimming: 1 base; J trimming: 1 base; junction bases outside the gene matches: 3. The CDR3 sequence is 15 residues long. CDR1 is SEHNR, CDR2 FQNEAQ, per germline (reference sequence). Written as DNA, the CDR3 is TGTGCCAGCAGCTTAGTAACAGGGGCGAACACTGAAGCTTTCTTT. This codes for CASSLVTGANTEAFF.

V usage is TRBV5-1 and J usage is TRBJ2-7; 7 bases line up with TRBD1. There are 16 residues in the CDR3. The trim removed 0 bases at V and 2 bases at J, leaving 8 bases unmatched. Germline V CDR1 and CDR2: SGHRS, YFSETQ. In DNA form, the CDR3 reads TGCGCCAGCAGCTTGGACTGGACAGGAGGCCCCTACGAGCAGTACTTC. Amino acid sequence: CASSLDWTGGPYEQYF.

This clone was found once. CDR3 loop: CASSPRDGGAETQYF. The CDR3 nucleotides are TGTGCCAGCAGCCCCCGGGACGGGGGGGCAGAGACCCAGTACTTC. The gene calls are TRBV13 and TRBJ2-5, with 8 positions matching TRBD2. Looked up from germline, CDR1 is PRHDT and CDR2 is FYEKMQ (reference sequence). The V segment lost 5 bases and the J segment 4 bases; nucleotides outside the gene matches: 9. The CDR3 loop spans 15 amino acids.